These 20 T cell receptor beta chains originate from one sample sequenced in a study of blood T cell repertoires in COVID-19. Profiled with immunoSEQ multiplex PCR; TCRdb holds only in-frame clones, not every one. The table lists some 200,000 clones, about 85% of them singletons. Material: peripheral blood. The receptors originated from a woman aged 80 or older with acute or convalescent COVID-19.

The genes are TRBV6-5 and TRBJ2-1; D perhaps matches TRBD1 (6 bases). CDR1 is MNHEY and CDR2 is SVGAGI in the germline V gene. The V end was cut by 8 bases, the J end by 6 bases, with 14 bases between. The CDR3 loop spans 13 amino acids. Written as DNA, the CDR3 is TGTGCCAGCGTACAGGGAGCCCCCAATGAGCAGTTCTTC. Its protein product is CASVQGAPNEQFF.

As regards this clone: This sample includes further DNA sequences coding for the same CDR3. This chain connects TRBV5-1 to TRBJ1-1, with TRBD1 matching 8 bases. Germline V lookup: CDR1 SGHRS, CDR2 YFSETQ. CDR3 size: 14 residues. With V trimmed by 4 bases and J by 1 base, 3 bases remained unmatched. The CDR3 region has the DNA TGCGCCAGCAGCCTCGGGACAGGGAACACTGAAGCTTTCTTT. Amino acids: CASSLGTGNTEAFF.

This chain links TRBV27 with TRBJ2-1; a weak D match, TRBD2 (5 bases). CDR3 length: 12 amino acids. V was trimmed by 2 bases and J by 8 bases, leaving 7 bases between them. The germline gives CDR1 MNHEY, CDR2 SMNVEV (reference sequence). The DNA of the CDR3 is TGTGCCAGCAGTTTACGGGGTCATGAGCAGTTCTTC. This gives the protein CASSLRGHEQFF.

The J gene is TRBJ2-7, the V gene TRBV12-5; a possible D gene is TRBD2 (5 bases). The CDR3 runs 17 residues. V was clipped by 1 base and J by 2 bases, with 18 bases between them. The germline CDR1 and CDR2 sequences are LGHNT and FRNRAP. The CDR3, as DNA: TGTGCTAGTGGTTTGGGTTCGTCATACGGGGTTACCTACGAGCAGTACTTC. Its translation: CASGLGSSYGVTYEQYF.

The chain joins TRBV19 to TRBJ2-6, with D possibly being TRBD1 (6 bases). V was shortened by 7 bases and J by 2 bases, with 12 bases between the two germline ends. Looked up from germline, CDR1 is LNHDA and CDR2 is SQIVND (reference sequence). This CDR3 spans 15 amino acids. CDR3 bases: TGTGCCAGTACCAACAGGGTCCCTGGGGCCAACGTCCTGACTTTC. Residues: CASTNRVPGANVLTF.

The chain uses TRBV5-1 and TRBJ2-1, with TRBD2 identical over 7 bases. The germline CDR1 and CDR2 sequences are SGHRS and YFSETQ. The V segment lost 6 bases and the J segment 0 bases; nucleotides outside the gene matches: 9. The CDR3 has 16 amino acids. The CDR3 nucleotides read TGCGCCAGCACCGTAGCGGGCCTAGACTCCTACAATGAGCAGTTCTTC. This translates into CASTVAGLDSYNEQFF.

The chain joins TRBV4-1 to TRBJ1-1; unclear D gene. CDR3 size: 14 residues. Per germline, CDR1 MGHRA and CDR2 YSYEKL. Trimming took 3 bases from V and 2 from J, leaving 10 bases between them. The DNA of the CDR3 is TGCGCCAGCAGCCAGAACAGTTTTAACACTGAAGCTTTCTTT. Its protein is CASSQNSFNTEAFF.

The gene calls are TRBV7-2 and TRBJ1-6; 9 bases map to TRBD1. With 1 base clipped from V and 1 base from J, the junction kept 8 bases outside the gene matches. CDR3 length equals 19 residues. CDR1 is SGHTA, CDR2 FQGNSA, per germline. In DNA, the CDR3 is TGTGCCAGCAGCTTAGAAGTACAGGGGGCCTTTTCCTATAATTCACCCCTCCACTTT. This translates into CASSLEVQGAFSYNSPLHF.

The chain employs TRBV5-1 and TRBJ2-5; TRBD1 matches 8 bases. There are 15 residues in the CDR3. With V trimmed by 2 bases and J by 5 bases, 8 bases remained unmatched. Looked up from germline, CDR1 is SGHRS and CDR2 is YFSETQ. CDR3 sequence reads: CASSFDGQGRETQYF. The CDR3 nucleotides are TGCGCCAGCAGCTTTGACGGACAGGGCAGGGAGACCCAGTACTTC.

The V gene is TRBV6-5, the J gene TRBJ1-1; unclear D gene. Germline CDR1 is MNHEY and CDR2 is SVGAGI. The CDR3 is 13 amino acids. Deletions cut 6 bases from V and 1 base from J, with 9 bases between. DNA of the CDR3: TGTGCCAGCAGGAGGCCGACGAACACTGAAGCTTTCTTT. It encodes CASRRPTNTEAFF.

V usage is TRBV25-1 and J usage is TRBJ1-2, with 11 positions matching TRBD1. The CDR3 spans 13 residues. Trimming took 4 bases from V and 7 from J; bases not matched to a gene: 2. Germline CDR1 MGHDK, CDR2 SYGVNS. CDR3 amino acids: CASSAGTGGGYTF. As DNA, the CDR3 is TGTGCCAGCAGTGCCGGGACAGGGGGTGGCTACACCTTC.

V is TRBV6-5 and J is TRBJ2-2; 7 bases match TRBD1. The V gene's germline CDR1 is MNHEY and CDR2 SVGAGI. J lost 6 bases, V lost 6 bases, and 7 bases had no gene match. The CDR3 is 14 amino acids. The CDR3 bases are TGTGCCAGCAGGCCTGACAGGGACCCCGGGGAGCTGTTTTTT. Protein sequence: CASRPDRDPGELFF.

V is TRBV7-3 and J is TRBJ2-3, with 10 bases identical to TRBD2. This CDR3 contains 18 residues. The germline V gene encodes CDR1 SGHTA and CDR2 FQGTGA. With 4 bases clipped from V and 3 bases from J, the junction kept 13 bases outside the gene matches. The CDR3 nucleotides read TGTGCCAGCAGCTCTTTGGCCGGGACTAGCGTTGGGACAGATACGCAGTATTTT. Protein product: CASSSLAGTSVGTDTQYF.

In this sample, this clone turned up once. CDR3 region: CASSDLGQGISGANVLTF. For the CDR3, the DNA is TGTGCCAGCAGTGATTTGGGACAGGGAATCTCTGGGGCCAACGTCCTGACTTTC. The V call is TRBV6-1, the J call TRBJ2-6, with TRBD1 matching 9 bases. The CDR3 length is 18 residues. The V and J ends lost 3 bases and 0 bases, in that order; junction bases with no gene match: 6. CDR1 MNHNS and CDR2 SASEGT come from the germline V gene.

V usage is TRBV27 and J usage is TRBJ2-7; possibly TRBD1 for D (6 bases). The V end lost 6 bases, the J end lost 3 bases, and 21 bases lay between the germline ends. This CDR3 region has 16 residues. CDR1 and CDR2 from the germline V gene are MNHEY and SMNVEV (reference sequence). CDR3 bases: TGTGCCAGCAGCTCAGGTCTAGGGGGAAAAAACTACGAGCAGTACTTC. Translated: CASSSGLGGKNYEQYF.

The chain has TRBV3-1 (or the pseudogene TRBV3-2) and TRBJ1-3; 8 nucleotides line up with TRBD1. Trimming at V came to 1 base and at J to 0 bases, leaving 5 bases not matched to a gene. Germline loops: CDR1 LGHDT, CDR2 YNNKEL (reference sequence). The CDR3 spans 17 residues. Here the CDR3 DNA reads TGTGCCAGCAGCCAAGCTCGTGACAGGGGCTCTGGAAACACCATATATTTT. This encodes CASSQARDRGSGNTIYF.

The CDR3 loop reads CASSPFRGGSGANVLTF. The CDR3 DNA is TGTGCCAGCAGCCCGTTTAGGGGGGGCTCTGGGGCCAACGTCCTGACTTTC. J is TRBJ2-6 and V is TRBV11-2; TRBD2 might be the D (7 bases). From germline, CDR1 is SGHAT and CDR2 FQNNGV. Trimming took off 5 bases at V and 0 bases at J, with 14 bases between the two ends. This CDR3 comprises 17 residues.

The CDR3 DNA is TGTGCCAGCTCACCCGCGAACACCGGGGAGCTGTTTTTT. Protein sequence: CASSPANTGELFF. This chain uses TRBV18 with TRBJ2-2; D remains ambiguous. The V gene's germline CDR1 is KGHSH and CDR2 LQKENI. The CDR3 runs to 13 residues. Trimming pared 3 bases from V and 0 bases from J, leaving 2 bases between.

The chain recombines TRBV5-4 with TRBJ2-1; D possibly corresponds to TRBD1 (5 bases). The V gene's germline CDR1 is SGHNT and CDR2 YYREEE (reference sequence). The V gene lost 2 bases and the J gene lost 7 bases, with 13 bases spanning the gap. The CDR3 sequence is 14 residues long. CDR3 nucleotide sequence: TGTGCCAGCAGCTTCCAGGGTGGAAGGAATGAGCAGTTCTTC. This codes for CASSFQGGRNEQFF.

The chain has TRBV20-1 and TRBJ1-5; 9 bases align to TRBD1. The CDR3 extends over 15 amino acids. CDR1 is DFQATT, CDR2 SNEGSKA, per germline (reference sequence). Trimming cost V 3 bases and J 6 bases; bases outside gene matches: 9. In DNA form, the CDR3 reads TGCAGTGCTAGTTCGTCGACAGGGGGAGGTCAGCCCCAGCATTTT. Translated: CSASSSTGGGQPQHF.